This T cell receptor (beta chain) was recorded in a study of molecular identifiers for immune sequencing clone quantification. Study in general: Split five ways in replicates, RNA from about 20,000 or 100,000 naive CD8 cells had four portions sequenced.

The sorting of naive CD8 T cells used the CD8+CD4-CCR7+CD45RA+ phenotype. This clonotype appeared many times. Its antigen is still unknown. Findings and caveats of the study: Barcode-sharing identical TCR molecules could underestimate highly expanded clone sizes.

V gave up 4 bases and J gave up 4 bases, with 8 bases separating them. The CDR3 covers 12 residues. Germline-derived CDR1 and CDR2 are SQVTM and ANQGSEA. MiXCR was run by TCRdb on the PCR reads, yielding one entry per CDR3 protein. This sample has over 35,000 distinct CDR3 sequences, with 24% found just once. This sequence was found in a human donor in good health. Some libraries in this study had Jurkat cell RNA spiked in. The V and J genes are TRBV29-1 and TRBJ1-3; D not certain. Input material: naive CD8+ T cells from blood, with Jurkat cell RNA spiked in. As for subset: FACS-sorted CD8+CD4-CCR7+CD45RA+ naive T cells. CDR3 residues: CSVGAVGNTIYF. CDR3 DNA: TGCAGCGTTGGGGCCGTAGGAAACACCATATATTTT.